A selection of T cell receptor beta chains follows, all from one sample in a study of T cells in Graves' hyperthyroidism and ophthalmopathy. TCRdb re-derived calls from the multiplex PCR reads in MiXCR, one entry per CDR3 protein. Of a few hundred thousand distinct CDR3 sequences listed, 22% are singletons. Sequencing was done on a sample of blood. Receptors originate from a man aged 30 to 45 with Graves' ophthalmopathy. Both conserved end residues are part of each CDR3. The order of the fields is clone size, CDR3 length, J gene, D gene, V gene, CDR3 DNA, CDR3 protein. A D gene is named only where the DNA matches it firmly. Part of the rows lack a size; the others show once, few, many or a class for expanded clones.

>many|14|TRBJ2-7|TRBD1|TRBV5-1
TGCGCCAGCAGGGTCGGGACAGACTCCTACGAGCAGTACTTC
CASRVGTDSYEQYF
>few|15|TRBJ1-1|.|TRBV12-3/TRBV12-4
TGTGCCAGCAGTTTAACATCCCATTTGAACACTGAAGCTTTCTTT
CASSLTSHLNTEAFF
>.|19|TRBJ2-1|.|TRBV6-2/TRBV6-3
TGTGCCAGCAGTTACGATCCTCCCCGCGAGCCCCGACGATACAATGAGCAGTTCTTC
CASSYDPPREPRRYNEQFF
>.|14|TRBJ1-1|.|TRBV19
TGTGCCAGTAAATCGGGGGTGATGAACACTGAAGCTTTCTTT
CASKSGVMNTEAFF
>few|13|TRBJ1-1|.|TRBV2
TGTGCCAGCAGTAACGGGGAGGACACTGAAGCTTTCTTT
CASSNGEDTEAFF
>few|15|TRBJ2-1|.|TRBV20-1
TGCAGTGCTAGACCCCGGGGCCTCGGGTACAATGAGCAGTTCTTC
CSARPRGLGYNEQFF
>.|16|TRBJ2-3|.|TRBV5-6
TGTGCCAGCAGCTTGGCCATGACATCTAGCACAGATACGCAGTATTTT
CASSLAMTSSTDTQYF
>.|14|TRBJ1-2|TRBD1|TRBV30
TGTGCCTGGAGTATCAACAGGGGGAACTATGGCTACACCTTC
CAWSINRGNYGYTF
>.|14|TRBJ1-2|.|TRBV27
TGTGCCAGCAGTTTGGGAGGGCCGCACTATGGCTACACCTTC
CASSLGGPHYGYTF
>.|11|TRBJ1-6|.|TRBV6-1
TGTGCCAGCAGTGGGGACGGCCCCCTCCACTTT
CASSGDGPLHF
>few|16|TRBJ2-3|.|TRBV27
TGTGCCAGCAGTTTACGCCCCCTCGGCGTCACAGATACGCAGTATTTT
CASSLRPLGVTDTQYF
>many|17|TRBJ2-5|.|TRBV28
TGTGCCAGCAGTTTTTTCCATGGGTTCCCTGGGGGCGAGACCCAGTACTTC
CASSFFHGFPGGETQYF
>.|14|TRBJ2-7|.|TRBV30
TGTGCCTGTCGGGTTGACACGGTGACCTACGAGCAGTACTTC
CACRVDTVTYEQYF
>.|16|TRBJ2-7|TRBD2|TRBV3-1
TGTGCCAGCAGTCGGACTAGCGGGAGTAACTCCTACGAGCAGTACTTC
CASSRTSGSNSYEQYF
>few|13|TRBJ2-1|.|TRBV15
TGTGCCACCAGCAGAGGAACTAGTTTCGAGCAGTTCTTC
CATSRGTSFEQFF
>many|16|TRBJ1-5|.|TRBV7-8
TGTGCCAGCAGCTTAGAGGCGTCGGGGTTTAGCCAGCCCCAGCATTTT
CASSLEASGFSQPQHF
>.|14|TRBJ2-3|.|TRBV10-3
TGTGCCATCAGTGAGTCGGCCGGCACAGATACGCAGTATTTT
CAISESAGTDTQYF
>.|16|TRBJ1-3|.|TRBV12-3/TRBV12-4
TGTGCCAGCACCAGTCGACAGGAGGTGGCTGGAAACACCATATATTTT
CASTSRQEVAGNTIYF
>few|16|TRBJ1-3|TRBD1|TRBV6-2/TRBV6-3
TGTGCCAGCAGACCCTCCGGACAGGGAGCTGGAAACACCATATATTTT
CASRPSGQGAGNTIYF
>.|20|TRBJ2-4|.|TRBV28
TGTGCCAGCAGTTTTGCTAGAGGATCAGGGAGTAAGGCAGCCAAAAACATTCAGTACTTC
CASSFARGSGSKAAKNIQYF
>.|15|TRBJ1-1|.|TRBV3-1
TGTGCCAGCAGCCAAGATAGTAGAGGGGTCGCTGAAGCTTTCTTT
CASSQDSRGVAEAFF
>few|15|TRBJ2-1|TRBD2|TRBV5-6
TGTGCCAACAGCCCTAGCGGGAGGGCGTACAATGAGCAGTTCTTC
CANSPSGRAYNEQFF
>few|15|TRBJ1-5|.|TRBV2
TGTGCCAGCAGTGATTGGGACATCGGTGGTCAGCCCCAGCATTTT
CASSDWDIGGQPQHF
>.|16|TRBJ2-1|.|TRBV24-1
TGTGCCACCAGTGAGGGAATTAGACAGCCCTACAATGAGCAGTTCTTC
CATSEGIRQPYNEQFF
>.|16|TRBJ2-3|TRBD1|TRBV6-1
TGTGCCAGCAGTACAGAAGGCAGGGGGCGTGCAGATACGCAGTATTTT
CASSTEGRGRADTQYF
>.|14|TRBJ2-5|TRBD2|TRBV20-1
TGCAGTGCTAGGGGACTAGCGGGAGTAGAGACCCAGTACTTC
CSARGLAGVETQYF
>few|15|TRBJ2-5|.|TRBV6-5
TGTGCCAGCAGTTACTTAAGCCCTGAACAAGAGACCCAGTACTTC
CASSYLSPEQETQYF
>few|17|TRBJ2-7|.|TRBV20-1
TGCAGTGCGACTCAGGCCCTCCGCCACGGGGGTTCCTACGAGCAGTACTTC
CSATQALRHGGSYEQYF
>many|15|TRBJ2-7|.|TRBV11-2
TGTGCCAGCAGCCCAATAAGGGGCCGGTACTACGAGCAGTACTTC
CASSPIRGRYYEQYF
>few|15|TRBJ2-1|TRBD1|TRBV27
TGTGCCAGCAGTTTCCCCGGACAGGGAACGAATGAGCAGTTCTTC
CASSFPGQGTNEQFF
>medium-sized|11|TRBJ2-5|.|TRBV5-1
TGCGCCAGCAGCTTGGATAAGACCCAGTACTTC
CASSLDKTQYF
>many|13|TRBJ2-7|TRBD1|TRBV11-2
TGTGCCAGCAGCTTAGGGACAGGGGGCGAGCAGTACTTC
CASSLGTGGEQYF
>many|16|TRBJ1-1|.|TRBV12-3/TRBV12-4
TGTGCCAGCAGTTCCCCCTCATCAACAGGGAGCACTGAAGCTTTCTTT
CASSSPSSTGSTEAFF
>many|13|TRBJ1-1|.|TRBV3-1
TGTGCCAGCAGCTTAACAACAAACACTGAAGCTTTCTTT
CASSLTTNTEAFF
>.|15|TRBJ2-7|TRBD1|TRBV7-9
TGTGCCAGCAGCGGTACAGGGGGCCCTCCTTACGAGCAGTACTTC
CASSGTGGPPYEQYF
>few|15|TRBJ2-1|TRBD2|TRBV5-4
TGTGCCAGCAGCCCGACTAGCGGCTCTCGGTATGAGCAGTTCTTC
CASSPTSGSRYEQFF
>few|15|TRBJ2-2|.|TRBV11-3
TGTGCCAGCAGCTTAGATGTTACAAACACCGGGGAGCTGTTTTTT
CASSLDVTNTGELFF
>many|15|TRBJ2-7|TRBD2|TRBV27
TGTGCCAGCAGGGGGACTAGCGGGAGCTCCTACGAGCAGTACTTC
CASRGTSGSSYEQYF
>few|13|TRBJ2-7|.|TRBV12-3/TRBV12-4
TGTGCCAGCAGTCAACCATCCATCCCAGAGCAGTACTTC
CASSQPSIPEQYF
>.|14|TRBJ2-7|.|TRBV9
TGTGCCAGCAGCGTAGGGGCGGGGCGGTACGAGCAGTACTTC
CASSVGAGRYEQYF
>many|13|TRBJ2-1|.|TRBV19
TGTGCCAGTAGTATTAGGTCGGCGAATGAGCAGTTCTTC
CASSIRSANEQFF
>many|14|TRBJ2-7|.|TRBV27
TGTGCCAGCAGTCTCGGGGTCTGGAGCTACGAGCAGTACTTC
CASSLGVWSYEQYF
>many|16|TRBJ2-3|.|TRBV6-1
TGTGCCTGCATACTATTTCAGGGGCTTGGCACAGATACGCAGTATTTT
CACILFQGLGTDTQYF
>.|15|TRBJ2-1|TRBD1|TRBV18
TGTGCCAGCTCGCCGGGACAGGGCCTTTACAATGAGCAGTTCTTC
CASSPGQGLYNEQFF
>.|14|TRBJ1-2|TRBD1|TRBV4-1
TGCGCCAGCAGCGTCGGACAGGGCCTTTATGGCTACACCTTC
CASSVGQGLYGYTF
>.|14|TRBJ1-5|.|TRBV6-1
TGTGCCAGCAGCTCCATAAATAGCAATCAGCCCCAGCATTTT
CASSSINSNQPQHF
>few|12|TRBJ1-3|.|TRBV28
TGTGCCAGCAGTTCCGGGTGGAACACCATATATTTT
CASSSGWNTIYF
>.|14|TRBJ2-1|.|TRBV7-8
TGTGCCAGCAGCCTAGACACCGGGCTCTCAGGGCAGTTCTTC
CASSLDTGLSGQFF
>.|15|TRBJ2-3|TRBD1|TRBV12-3/TRBV12-4
TGTGCCAGCAGTAGTGGGGACAGGGGAACAGATACGCAGTATTTT
CASSSGDRGTDTQYF
>few|16|TRBJ2-5|TRBD2|TRBV6-1
TGTGCCAGCAGTCTTGACAGCCTAGCGGGAGATGAGACCCAGTACTTC
CASSLDSLAGDETQYF
>many|14|TRBJ2-7|TRBD2|TRBV24-1
TGTGCCACCAGTGATGCTAGCGGGAGCTACGAGCAGTACTTC
CATSDASGSYEQYF
>.|16|TRBJ2-3|.|TRBV6-1
TGTGCCAGCAGTGGCCGGACAGGGACTAACACAGATACGCAGTATTTT
CASSGRTGTNTDTQYF
>.|12|TRBJ1-1|TRBD1|TRBV20-1
TGCAGTGCTACCCAACAGGGGACTGAAGCTTTCTTT
CSATQQGTEAFF
>many|14|TRBJ2-7|TRBD2|TRBV6-1
TGTGCCAGCAATCCCCTAGCGGCCTCCTACGAGCAGTACTTC
CASNPLAASYEQYF
>.|13|TRBJ1-4|.|TRBV19
TGTGCCAGCCACAGGGTCCCTAGTGAAAAACTGTTTTTT
CASHRVPSEKLFF
>few|12|TRBJ2-1|TRBD2|TRBV7-9
TGTGCCAGCCGCACTAGCGGGACCACTCAGTTCTTC
CASRTSGTTQFF
>many|13|TRBJ2-3|.|TRBV11-2
TGTGCCAGCAGCTTAGGAGTTACAGATACGCAGTATTTT
CASSLGVTDTQYF
>.|11|TRBJ1-1|.|TRBV6-1
TGTGCCAGCAGTGGGGGCGCTGAAGCTTTCTTT
CASSGGAEAFF
>many|15|TRBJ1-1|.|TRBV6-5
TGTGCCAGCAGTTACGGCAGGGTTCCGAACACTGAAGCTTTCTTT
CASSYGRVPNTEAFF